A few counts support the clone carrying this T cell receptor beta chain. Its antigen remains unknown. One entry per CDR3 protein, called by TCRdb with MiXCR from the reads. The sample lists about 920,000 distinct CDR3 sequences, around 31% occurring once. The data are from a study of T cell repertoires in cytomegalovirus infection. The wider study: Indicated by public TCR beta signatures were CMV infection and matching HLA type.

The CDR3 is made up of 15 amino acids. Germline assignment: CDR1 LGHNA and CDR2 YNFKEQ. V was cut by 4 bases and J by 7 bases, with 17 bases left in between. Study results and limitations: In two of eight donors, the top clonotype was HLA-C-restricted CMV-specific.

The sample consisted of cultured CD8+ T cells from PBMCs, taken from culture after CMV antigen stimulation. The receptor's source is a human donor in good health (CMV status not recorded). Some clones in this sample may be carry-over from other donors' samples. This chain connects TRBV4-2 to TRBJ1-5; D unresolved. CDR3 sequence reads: CASSPNHGDQQPQHF. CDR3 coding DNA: TGTGCCAGCAGCCCAAATCACGGGGATCAACAGCCCCAGCATTTT.